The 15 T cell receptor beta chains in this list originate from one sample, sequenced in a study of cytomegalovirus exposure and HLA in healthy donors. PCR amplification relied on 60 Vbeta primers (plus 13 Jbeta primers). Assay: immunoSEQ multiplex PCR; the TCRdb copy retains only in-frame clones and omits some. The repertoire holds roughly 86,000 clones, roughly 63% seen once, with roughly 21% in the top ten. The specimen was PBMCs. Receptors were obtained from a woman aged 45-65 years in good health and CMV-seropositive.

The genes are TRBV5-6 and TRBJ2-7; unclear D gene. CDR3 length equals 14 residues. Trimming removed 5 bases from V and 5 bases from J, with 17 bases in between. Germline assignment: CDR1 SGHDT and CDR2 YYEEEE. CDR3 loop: CASRFRPGSNEQYF. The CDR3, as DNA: TGTGCCAGCAGATTTCGCCCGGGTTCAAACGAGCAGTACTTC.

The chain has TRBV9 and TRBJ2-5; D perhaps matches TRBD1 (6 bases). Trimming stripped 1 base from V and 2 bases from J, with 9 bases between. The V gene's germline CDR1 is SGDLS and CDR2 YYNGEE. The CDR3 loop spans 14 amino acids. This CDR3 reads CASSVSGQQETQYF. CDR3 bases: TGTGCCAGCAGCGTATCTGGACAGCAAGAGACCCAGTACTTC.

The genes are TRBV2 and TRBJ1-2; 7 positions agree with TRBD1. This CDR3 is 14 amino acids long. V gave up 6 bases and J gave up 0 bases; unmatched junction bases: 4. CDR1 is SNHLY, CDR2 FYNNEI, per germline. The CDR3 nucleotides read TGTGCCAGCAGGACTCAGGGGGCTAACTATGGCTACACCTTC. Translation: CASRTQGANYGYTF.

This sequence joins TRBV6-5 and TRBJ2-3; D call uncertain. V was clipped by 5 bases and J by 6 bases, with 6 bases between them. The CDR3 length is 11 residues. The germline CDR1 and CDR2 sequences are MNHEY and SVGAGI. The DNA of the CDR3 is TGTGCCAGCAGTCTTCGGGATACGCAGTATTTT. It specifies CASSLRDTQYF.

The CDR3 coding sequence is TGTGCCTGGAGTGTAACTAGCGGAAGGGATACGCAGTATTTT. Its translation is CAWSVTSGRDTQYF. The chain has TRBV30 and TRBJ2-3; TRBD2 matches 8 bases. The ends lost 0 bases at V and 6 bases at J; junction bases unmatched: 5. CDR3 length: 14 amino acids. Germline V gene data show CDR1 as GTSNPN and CDR2 as SVGIG (reference sequence).

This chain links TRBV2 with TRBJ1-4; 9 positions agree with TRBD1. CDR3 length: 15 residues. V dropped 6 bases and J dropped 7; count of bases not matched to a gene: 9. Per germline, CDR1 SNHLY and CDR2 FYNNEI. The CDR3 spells CASRRAPGQGEKLFF. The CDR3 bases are TGTGCCAGCAGGCGAGCGCCGGGACAGGGTGAAAAACTGTTTTTT.

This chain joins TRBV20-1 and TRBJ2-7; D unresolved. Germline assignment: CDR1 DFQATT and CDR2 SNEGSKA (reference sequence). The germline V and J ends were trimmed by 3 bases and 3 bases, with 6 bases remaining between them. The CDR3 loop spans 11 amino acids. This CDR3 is CSARRDYEQYF. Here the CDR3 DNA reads TGCAGTGCTAGGAGAGACTACGAGCAGTACTTC.

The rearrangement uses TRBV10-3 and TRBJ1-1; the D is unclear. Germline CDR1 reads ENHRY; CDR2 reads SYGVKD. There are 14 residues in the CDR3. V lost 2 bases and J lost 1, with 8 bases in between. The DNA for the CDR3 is TGTGCCATCAGTGAGGTCGGAGAGAACACTGAAGCTTTCTTT. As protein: CAISEVGENTEAFF.

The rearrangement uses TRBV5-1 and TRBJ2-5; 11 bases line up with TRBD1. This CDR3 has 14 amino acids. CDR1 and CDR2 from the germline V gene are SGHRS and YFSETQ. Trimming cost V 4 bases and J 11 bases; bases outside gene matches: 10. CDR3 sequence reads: CASSGGQGAGEQYF. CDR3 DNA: TGCGCCAGCAGCGGAGGACAGGGGGCAGGGGAGCAGTACTTC.

CDR3 sequence: CSVGAEETQYF. Here the CDR3 DNA reads TGCAGCGTTGGGGCCGAAGAGACCCAGTACTTC. This rearrangement joins TRBV29-1 to TRBJ2-5; D gene uncertain. V was pared by 4 bases and J by 3 bases, with 6 bases between. There are 11 residues in the CDR3. The germline gives CDR1 SQVTM, CDR2 ANQGSEA.

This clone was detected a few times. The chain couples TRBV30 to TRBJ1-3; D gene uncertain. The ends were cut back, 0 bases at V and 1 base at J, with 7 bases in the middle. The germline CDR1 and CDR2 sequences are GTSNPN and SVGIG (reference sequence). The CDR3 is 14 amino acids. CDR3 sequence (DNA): TGTGCCTGGAGTGTGCTAGGATCTGGAAACACCATATATTTT. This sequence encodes CAWSVLGSGNTIYF. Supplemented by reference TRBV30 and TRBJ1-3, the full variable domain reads SQTIHQWPATLVQPVGSPLSLECTVEGTSNPNLYWYRQAAGRGLQLLFYSVGIGQISSEVPQNLSASRPQDRQFILSSKKLLLSDSGFYLCAWSVLGSGNTIYFGEGSWLTVV.

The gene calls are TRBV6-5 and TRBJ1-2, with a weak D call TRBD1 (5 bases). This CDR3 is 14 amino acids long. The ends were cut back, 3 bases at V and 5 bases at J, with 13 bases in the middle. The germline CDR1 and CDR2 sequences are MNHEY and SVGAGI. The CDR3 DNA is TGTGCCAGCAGTTATATAGGGCAGGGTTATGGCTACACCTTC. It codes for CASSYIGQGYGYTF.

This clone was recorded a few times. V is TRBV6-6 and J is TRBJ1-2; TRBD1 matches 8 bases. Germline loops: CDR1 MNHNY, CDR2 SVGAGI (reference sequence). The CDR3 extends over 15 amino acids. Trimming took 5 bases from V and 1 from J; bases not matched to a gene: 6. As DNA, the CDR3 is TGTGCCAGCAGTCAAGGACAGGGTAGTAACTATGGCTACACCTTC. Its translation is CASSQGQGSNYGYTF.

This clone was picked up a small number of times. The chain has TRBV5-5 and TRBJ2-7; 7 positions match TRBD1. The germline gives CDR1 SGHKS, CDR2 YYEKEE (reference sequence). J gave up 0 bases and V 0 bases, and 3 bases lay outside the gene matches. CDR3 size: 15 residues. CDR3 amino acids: CASSLGGTASYEQYF. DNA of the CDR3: TGTGCCAGCAGCTTGGGTGGGACAGCCTCCTACGAGCAGTACTTC.

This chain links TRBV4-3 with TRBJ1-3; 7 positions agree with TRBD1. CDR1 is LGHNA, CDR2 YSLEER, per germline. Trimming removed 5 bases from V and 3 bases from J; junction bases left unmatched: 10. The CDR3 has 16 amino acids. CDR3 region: CASSAHTGAGGNTIYF. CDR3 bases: TGCGCCAGCAGCGCCCACACAGGGGCGGGTGGAAACACCATATATTTT.